This T cell receptor beta chain was observed in a study of technical replicates of blood from several donors. Trimming pared 6 bases from V and 9 bases from J, leaving 18 bases between. Germline values: CDR1 MNHNY, CDR2 SVGAGI (reference sequence). CDR3 length equals 14 residues. The method was immunoSEQ multiplex PCR; TCRdb's version includes in-frame clones alone and lacks a portion of them. The sample shows roughly 69,000 clones, around 87% of them seen only once. This receptor was obtained from a human donor in good health. Some clones in this sample may be carry-over from other donors' samples. Sample: PBMCs. The chain joins TRBV6-6 to TRBJ2-1, with a tentative D call TRBD1 (7 bases). CDR3 protein: CASRQTGWGGEQFF. The CDR3 region has the DNA TGTGCCAGCAGGCAGACAGGGTGGGGAGGTGAGCAGTTCTTC.